This entry concerns a single T cell receptor beta chain. Its antigen is unidentified. This sample was taken from a study of cytomegalovirus exposure and HLA in healthy donors. Per germline, CDR1 SGHAT and CDR2 FQNNGV. CDR3 size: 13 residues. The germline V and J ends were trimmed by 5 bases and 4 bases, with 10 bases remaining between them. Study findings and constraints: High specificity and sensitivity for cytomegalovirus status were reported for the classifier. Some public TCRs appeared in many individuals, while most sequences were rare.

PCR primers comprised 60 Vbeta and 13 Jbeta primers. Sequencing used immunoSEQ multiplex PCR; TCRdb keeps in-frame clones, though not all of them. The repertoire includes roughly 150,000 clones, 77% of them detected once, and approximately 3.8% sits in the top ten. V usage is TRBV11-2 and J usage is TRBJ2-3; D is uncertain. Input material: PBMCs. This clonotype was sampled from a male donor in good health and CMV-seronegative. As DNA, the CDR3 is TGTGCCAGCAGCCAGATCGGAGCAGATACGCAGTATTTT. The encoded protein is CASSQIGADTQYF.